These 15 T cell receptor beta chains were sequenced from one sample in a study of CD8+CD57+ T cells in acquired aplastic anemia. The authors sequenced patients whose flow cytometry had shown CD8+CD57+ cell expansion. Template material for TCR beta VDJ and CDR3 profiling consisted of genomic DNA. TCRdb redid the calling of the reads with MiXCR, one entry per CDR3 protein. Here the sample spans roughly 160,000 distinct CDR3 sequences, more than 45% being singletons. Sequencing was carried out using sorted CD4+, CD8+, or CD8+CD57+ T cells (not recorded which) from PBMCs. The receptors stem from a human donor with aplastic anemia.

This chain connects TRBV20-1 to TRBJ2-7, with 8 bases matching TRBD1. Germline V gives CDR1 DFQATT, CDR2 SNEGSKA (reference sequence). The CDR3 has 15 amino acids. The V and J ends lost 3 bases and 3 bases, in that order; junction bases with no gene match: 10. DNA of the CDR3: TGCAGTGCTAGTGTTGGACAGGGCCTTTACTACGAGCAGTACTTC. Protein: CSASVGQGLYYEQYF.

This clonotype was seen at least ten times. V usage is TRBV6-5 and J usage is TRBJ2-7, with D possibly TRBD2 on 6 matching bases. V was trimmed by 3 bases and J by 7 bases, leaving 19 bases between them. Per the germline V gene, CDR1 is MNHEY and CDR2 is SVGAGI. This CDR3 comprises 15 residues. CDR3: CASSYPGPYRGEQYF. In DNA, the CDR3 is TGTGCCAGCAGTTATCCCGGGCCGTACCGGGGGGAGCAGTACTTC.

This clonotype has a count of ten or more. DNA of the CDR3: TGTGCCAGCAGTTTAAACGGGGGTGGCGAACAGTTCTTC. It codes for CASSLNGGGEQFF. V usage is TRBV6-5 and J usage is TRBJ2-1; D is possibly TRBD2 (6 bases). Trimming shortened V by 4 bases and J by 13 bases, and 17 bases separated the two germline ends. This CDR3 contains 13 residues. Germline loops: CDR1 MNHEY, CDR2 SVGAGI.

This clonotype was seen once. The rearrangement links TRBV25-1 to TRBJ1-1; D may be TRBD1 (5 bases). Looked up from germline, CDR1 is MGHDK and CDR2 is SYGVNS. The CDR3 sequence is 14 residues long. CDR3 sequence: CAGGVGTVNTEAFF. The CDR3, as DNA: TGTGCTGGAGGGGTCGGGACGGTGAACACTGAAGCTTTCTTT.

This clonotype was detected many times. This sequence may be a read error, since a much larger clone differs from it by one base. The rearrangement joins TRBV10-3 to TRBJ2-1; the match to TRBD2 covers 9 bases. Germline-derived CDR1 and CDR2 are ENHRY and SYGVKD. The CDR3 is 14 amino acids. This CDR3 is CATSGPRTSDEQFF. For the CDR3, the DNA is TGTGCCACCAGTGGTCCAAGGACTAGCGATGAGCAGTTCTTC.

This clonotype was counted between two and nine times. The gene calls are TRBV7-9 and TRBJ2-5; D uncertain. This CDR3 contains 10 residues. V was clipped by 11 bases and J by 5 bases, with 9 bases between them. Germline CDR1 SEHNR, CDR2 FQNEAQ (reference sequence). CDR3 amino acids: CASLGETQYF. The DNA for the CDR3 is TGTGCCTCCCTGGGGGAGACCCAGTACTTC.

The chain couples TRBV11-2 to TRBJ2-7; no clear D gene. CDR3 size: 16 residues. The germline CDR1 and CDR2 sequences are SGHAT and FQNNGV. Trimming cost V 4 bases and J 5 bases, with 21 bases left between them. The CDR3: CASSSTGRSLNHEQYF. The CDR3 DNA sequence: TGTGCCAGCAGCTCCACCGGCCGGAGCTTAAACCACGAGCAGTACTTC.

On this clonotype: A much larger clone sits a single nucleotide away, making a read error possible. This chain joins TRBV12-3 or TRBV12-4 and TRBJ1-6, with D possibly matching TRBD1 (5 bases). The CDR3 loop spans 17 amino acids. The CDR3 sequence is CASRPGPRSSYSSPLHF. The DNA of the CDR3 is TGTGCCAGCAGACCGGGACCCAGGAGCTCCTATAGTTCACCCCTCCACTTT.

This clonotype has a count of ten or more. V and J are TRBV4-1 and TRBJ1-2; 8 nucleotides agree with TRBD1. Germline CDR1 reads MGHRA; CDR2 reads YSYEKL. Trimming cost V 0 bases and J 7 bases; bases outside gene matches: 4. The CDR3 consists of 14 residues. This chain's CDR3 is CASSQEGQVLGYTF. CDR3 bases: TGCGCCAGCAGCCAAGAGGGACAGGTTCTTGGCTACACCTTC.

The table lists this clonotype with many counts. This chain joins TRBV27 and TRBJ2-7, with TRBD1 identical over 8 bases. The CDR3 is 15 residues long. The V gene's germline CDR1 is MNHEY and CDR2 SMNVEV (reference sequence). V was pared by 4 bases and J by 1 base, with 6 bases of the junction left unmatched. CDR3 nucleotides: TGTGCCAGCAGTTCAAAGACAGGGGCATCCTACGAGCAGTACTTC. Translated, it gives CASSSKTGASYEQYF.

This clonotype was observed at least ten times. The CDR3 nucleotides are TGTGCCAGCAGTGGAGCGGGGGCCAAAAACATTCAGTACTTC. The encoded protein is CASSGAGAKNIQYF. The chain combines TRBV2 with TRBJ2-4; 7 bases line up with TRBD2. CDR1 and CDR2 from the germline V gene are SNHLY and FYNNEI. The CDR3 sequence is 14 residues long. With V trimmed by 4 bases and J by 1 base, 1 base remained unmatched.

The gene calls are TRBV9 and TRBJ1-6; TRBD1 matches at 7 bases. The CDR3 totals 16 residues. Germline CDR1 and CDR2: SGDLS and YYNGEE. V dropped 4 bases and J dropped 10; count of bases not matched to a gene: 14. In DNA, the CDR3 is TGTGCCAGCAGCCCGAGGGACGACAGGGACCGGTCACCCCTCCACTTT. It yields the protein CASSPRDDRDRSPLHF.

This clonotype was seen a few times. This sequence joins TRBV11-2 and TRBJ2-2, with TRBD2 matching 9 bases. Germline V gene lookup returns CDR1 SGHAT and CDR2 FQNNGV. The junction had 6 bases not matched to a gene; V was cut back by 0 bases and J by 4 bases. The CDR3 has 17 amino acids. The CDR3 DNA follows: TGTGCCAGCAGCTTAGATGGCCCTAGCGGGGCCACCGGGGAGCTGTTTTTT. Translating gives CASSLDGPSGATGELFF.

This clonotype was counted many times. The V and J genes are TRBV14 and TRBJ2-2; TRBD2 matches 7 bases. The CDR3 totals 14 residues. J was trimmed by 1 base and V by 7 bases; bases with no gene match: 3. Germline V gives CDR1 SGHDN, CDR2 FVKESK. The CDR3 region is CASKASGNTGELFF. The CDR3 DNA reads TGTGCCAGCAAGGCTAGCGGGAACACCGGGGAGCTGTTTTTT.

On this clonotype itself: This clone may be a read error of a much larger clone one base away. V usage is TRBV7-9 and J usage is TRBJ1-3, with D tentatively TRBD1 (5 bases). The CDR3 spans 15 residues. V was cut by 1 base and J by 6 bases, with 13 bases left in between. From germline, CDR1 is SEHNR and CDR2 FQNEAQ (reference sequence). The CDR3 protein is CASSLGGGGANTIYF. CDR3 DNA sequence: TGTGCCAGCAGCTTAGGCGGCGGAGGGGCAAACACCATATATTTT.